The rows below give T cell receptor beta chains drawn from one sample of a study of cytomegalovirus exposure and HLA in healthy donors. Only in-frame clones appear in the TCRdb table, and some are missing; sequencing was by immunoSEQ multiplex PCR. Counted here are around 180,000 clones, around 80% occurring once; the ten biggest clones make up 0.69%. Material: PBMCs. The source is a woman aged 40 to 55 in good health and CMV-seronegative. CDR3s include the opening cysteine and the closing phenylalanine or tryptophan. Fields, in order: clone size, V gene, J gene, D gene, CDR3 protein, CDR3 DNA. A D gene is named only where the DNA matches it firmly. The size entry is marked missing in some rows and otherwise reads once, few, many or a size class.

>-|TRBV12-5|TRBJ1-5|-
CASGPVGASNQPQHF
TGTGCTAGTGGCCCCGTGGGGGCAAGCAATCAGCCCCAGCATTTT
>-|TRBV6-6|TRBJ1-2|TRBD1
CASRPEQGNGYTF
TGTGCCAGCAGGCCCGAACAGGGGAATGGCTACACCTTC
>-|TRBV5-1|TRBJ1-2|TRBD1
CASSFDRVSGGYTF
TGCGCCAGCAGCTTCGACAGGGTTTCGGGTGGCTACACCTTC
>-|TRBV9|TRBJ1-3|-
CASSPHPGNKGNTIYF
TGTGCCAGCAGCCCACATCCGGGGAACAAAGGGAACACCATATATTTT
>-|TRBV5-1|TRBJ1-2|TRBD1
CASSLEQGASGYTF
TGCGCCAGCAGCTTGGAACAGGGGGCTTCTGGCTACACCTTC
>once|TRBV14|TRBJ1-1|TRBD1
CASSVRDRGKFTEAFF
TGTGCCAGCAGCGTCCGGGACAGGGGGAAGTTTACTGAAGCTTTCTTT
>-|TRBV7-9|TRBJ2-7|-
CASSRPSRDHGEYF
TGTGCCAGCAGCCGACCCTCCCGGGATCATGGGGAGTACTTC
>-|TRBV9|TRBJ2-1|TRBD2
CASSPPGTRANEQFF
TGTGCCAGCAGCCCCCCCGGGACTAGAGCCAATGAGCAGTTCTTC
>-|TRBV5-1|TRBJ2-1|TRBD2
CASSLQGLAGDEQFF
TGCGCCAGCAGCTTGCAGGGACTAGCGGGAGATGAGCAGTTCTTC
>-|TRBV18|TRBJ1-5|-
CASSRGQYNQPQHF
TGTGCCAGCTCACGTGGACAGTACAATCAGCCCCAGCATTTT
>once|TRBV6-1|TRBJ2-5|TRBD2
CASSERLAGGWETQYF
TGTGCCAGCAGTGAACGCCTAGCGGGAGGGTGGGAGACCCAGTACTTC
>-|TRBV5-6|TRBJ2-3|-
CASSPQAGLDTQYF
TGTGCCAGCAGCCCCCAAGCGGGCCTCGATACGCAGTATTTT
>-|TRBV27|TRBJ1-4|TRBD1
CASSSPRTGSNEKLFF
TGTGCCAGCAGTTCACCGAGGACAGGTTCAAATGAAAAACTGTTTTTT
>-|TRBV9|TRBJ1-1|TRBD1
CASSVYGGQVNTEAFF
TGTGCCAGCAGCGTATATGGGGGACAGGTGAACACTGAAGCTTTCTTT
>-|TRBV2|TRBJ1-5|-
CASNGGMNQPQHF
TGTGCCAGCAATGGGGGGATGAATCAGCCCCAGCATTTT
>-|TRBV15|TRBJ1-2|TRBD1
CATSRERDRAYGYTF
TGTGCCACCAGCAGAGAAAGGGACAGGGCCTATGGCTACACCTTC
>-|TRBV5-1|TRBJ1-5|TRBD1
CASSLEGASQPQHF
TGCGCCAGCAGCTTGGAGGGGGCCTCCCAGCCCCAGCATTTT
>-|TRBV15|TRBJ2-7|-
CATSSRGGAYEQYF
TGTGCCACCAGCAGTAGGGGGGGCGCCTACGAGCAGTACTTC
>-|TRBV2|TRBJ2-7|TRBD1
CASKQKTGGNEQYF
TGTGCCAGCAAACAAAAGACAGGGGGCAACGAGCAGTACTTC
>-|TRBV30|TRBJ2-7|-
CAWSVLPGHEQYF
TGTGCCTGGAGTGTACTCCCAGGGCACGAGCAGTACTTC
>-|TRBV7-9|TRBJ1-2|-
CASSVSLGGYTF
TGTGCCAGCAGCGTTAGCTTAGGCGGCTACACCTTC
>-|TRBV11-2|TRBJ2-2|-
CASSLVRGGELFF
TGTGCCAGCAGCTTAGTCAGGGGCGGGGAGCTGTTTTTT
>-|TRBV28|TRBJ1-5|TRBD1
CASSPQGEARRRPQHF
TGTGCCAGCAGTCCTCAGGGGGAAGCCCGACGGCGGCCCCAGCATTTT
>-|TRBV28|TRBJ1-2|-
CASSRYDYGYTF
TGTGCCAGCAGCCGGTACGACTATGGCTACACCTTC
>-|TRBV7-2|TRBJ1-5|-
CASSSERTTTRHQPQHF
TGTGCCAGCAGCTCGGAGAGGACAACGACTAGGCATCAGCCCCAGCATTTT
>-|TRBV6-1|TRBJ1-1|TRBD1
CASILRGINTEAFF
TGTGCCAGCATTCTCAGGGGGATAAACACTGAAGCTTTCTTT
>-|TRBV11-3|TRBJ2-5|-
CASSLGAGAQAETQYF
TGTGCCAGCAGCTTAGGGGCTGGGGCCCAGGCGGAGACCCAGTACTTC
>few|TRBV10-3|TRBJ2-1|-
CASRTGDDGQFF
TGTGCCTCCAGGACGGGAGATGATGGGCAGTTCTTC
>-|TRBV7-2|TRBJ1-2|TRBD1
CASSTRQGMSPGGYTF
TGTGCCAGCAGCACTCGACAGGGTATGAGCCCGGGAGGCTACACCTTC
>-|TRBV19|TRBJ2-7|-
CASSMAQPPTYEQYF
TGTGCCAGTAGTATGGCACAGCCGCCGACCTACGAGCAGTACTTC
>-|TRBV25-1|TRBJ1-2|TRBD1
CASSDRGGAGGYTF
TGTGCCAGCAGTGATCGAGGGGGCGCCGGCGGCTACACCTTC
>-|TRBV13|TRBJ2-7|TRBD1
CASSSGTGAYEQYF
TGTGCCAGCAGCTCCGGGACAGGGGCCTACGAGCAGTACTTC
>-|TRBV6-5|TRBJ2-7|TRBD2
CASSYSSGGGGEQYF
TGTGCCAGCAGTTACTCCAGTGGTGGGGGGGGCGAGCAGTACTTC
>-|TRBV28|TRBJ1-1|TRBD1
CASSSHRGPTGTEAFF
TGTGCCAGCAGTTCTCACAGGGGTCCGACGGGCACTGAAGCTTTCTTT
>-|TRBV4-1|TRBJ1-6|-
CASSQERQAVGSPLHF
TGCGCCAGCAGCCAGGAGAGACAGGCAGTCGGTTCACCCCTCCACTTT
>-|TRBV6-1|TRBJ2-1|TRBD2
CASSPWEGNEQFF
TGTGCCAGCAGCCCGTGGGAGGGTAATGAGCAGTTCTTC
>-|TRBV19|TRBJ1-1|TRBD1
CASSAEGAAGSGAFF
TGTGCCAGTAGTGCGGAGGGGGCCGCGGGGAGTGGAGCTTTCTTT
>-|TRBV5-1|TRBJ2-2|-
CASRGLLLNTGELFF
TGCGCCAGCAGGGGACTCTTACTGAACACCGGGGAGCTGTTTTTT
>-|TRBV2|TRBJ1-6|TRBD1
CASSEGTGNSPLHF
TGTGCCAGCAGTGAAGGGACAGGAAATTCACCCCTCCACTTT
>few|TRBV28|TRBJ2-3|-
CASSFVAGTDTQYF
TGTGCCAGCAGTTTCGTAGCGGGCACAGATACGCAGTATTTT